The rows below give T cell receptor beta chains drawn from one sample of a study of multiple sclerosis patients with progressive multifocal leukoencephalopathy. Measured with immunoSEQ multiplex PCR; TCRdb has only the in-frame clones, and not every one. The data show under 30,000 clones, less than 95% seen once. Here the sequenced sample was PBMCs, taken from a patient treated with natalizumab. Receptors originate from a man aged 25-45 years with multiple sclerosis. Each CDR3 is given without its conserved first and last residue. Each record gives: D gene, clone size, V gene, J gene, CDR3 protein. D genes are given only for firm matches. Clone size, where shown, is once, few, many, or a class for clones that have expanded.

NA	NA	TRBV6-1	TRBJ2-2	ASSEMGTGRVTGELF
NA	NA	TRBV27	TRBJ1-1	ASRTGTPHEAF
NA	NA	TRBV27	TRBJ2-1	ASSTTSLHEQF
TRBD2	NA	TRBV7-2	TRBJ2-2	ASSPSGRVTGELF
NA	NA	TRBV4-3	TRBJ1-2	ASSQVLGGRGYT
TRBD1	NA	TRBV10-2	TRBJ2-1	ASVTRTGQGYNEQF
NA	NA	TRBV19	TRBJ2-6	ASSIGSSGANVLT
TRBD1	NA	TRBV2	TRBJ2-4	ASRTGGYIQY
NA	NA	TRBV19	TRBJ1-1	ASSPPFGTRSTEAF
TRBD1	NA	TRBV19	TRBJ2-4	ASSTTGMGTKNIQY
TRBD1	once	TRBV11-3	TRBJ2-5	ASSPIDRGGETQY
TRBD1	NA	TRBV19	TRBJ1-6	ASSSGQGGNSPLH
NA	NA	TRBV27	TRBJ2-7	ASSLSGGDPYEQY
TRBD1	NA	TRBV25-1	TRBJ2-2	ASSERRDRVVPGELF
NA	NA	TRBV7-2	TRBJ2-5	ASSPGVRETQY
NA	NA	TRBV2	TRBJ2-7	AQTLDGAPSNEQY
NA	NA	TRBV28	TRBJ2-4	ASSFRLGTLAKNIQY
NA	NA	TRBV27	TRBJ1-1	ASSFLRENTEAF
TRBD1	NA	TRBV5-1	TRBJ1-2	ASSPGTGAYGYT
NA	NA	TRBV18	TRBJ2-5	ASSPTGIQETQY
TRBD1	once	TRBV19	TRBJ2-1	ASSPSGQILYNEQF
NA	NA	TRBV6-6	TRBJ2-1	ASGSRGSDNEQF
TRBD2	NA	TRBV11-3	TRBJ2-5	ASSHQFSGRAQETQY
NA	NA	TRBV7-2	TRBJ1-2	ASSPDTSYGYT
NA	NA	TRBV7-8	TRBJ1-3	ASSLGSPGNTIY
TRBD2	NA	TRBV11-3	TRBJ2-1	ASSLGRALYNEQF
NA	NA	TRBV27	TRBJ1-2	ASSLSYGGGYGYT
TRBD2	once	TRBV4-1	TRBJ2-7	ASSLLAETRYEQY
TRBD1	NA	TRBV27	TRBJ2-5	AIRGTGAPQETQY
TRBD2	NA	TRBV4-3	TRBJ2-3	ASSQVGLGTDTQY
NA	NA	TRBV6-1	TRBJ2-7	ASVWTATYEQY
NA	NA	TRBV19	TRBJ1-2	ASSATKQDDYGYT
NA	once	TRBV2	TRBJ1-1	ASGRQENTEAF
NA	NA	TRBV6-6	TRBJ1-1	ASTTDSEAF
TRBD2	NA	TRBV9	TRBJ2-6	ASSGLVAGAAGANVLT
NA	NA	TRBV7-9	TRBJ2-3	ASSYSTDTQY
NA	few	TRBV6-6	TRBJ1-3	ASSSRTPGNTIY
NA	NA	TRBV4-2	TRBJ2-5	ASSHIQETQY
NA	NA	TRBV18	TRBJ1-3	ASSPNRGNTIY
TRBD1	NA	TRBV18	TRBJ1-3	ASSPNRQGVGAGNTIY
NA	NA	TRBV25-1	TRBJ2-5	ASSEYQGEGETQY
TRBD1	NA	TRBV29-1	TRBJ1-2	SVPQGVYGYT
TRBD1	NA	TRBV4-3	TRBJ1-5	ASSQGPTGSNQPQH
TRBD1	NA	TRBV29-1	TRBJ1-1	SVDPPRTGQNTEAF
TRBD1	NA	TRBV5-6	TRBJ2-1	ASSPRDSGGANEQF
NA	once	TRBV5-6	TRBJ2-5	ASSFGPYQETQY
NA	few	TRBV7-9	TRBJ1-1	ASSPPEAF
NA	NA	TRBV7-7	TRBJ2-5	ASSQQIQETQY
TRBD2	NA	TRBV29-1	TRBJ2-1	SVAAGVNEQF
NA	NA	TRBV21-1	TRBJ2-7	ASPKWRGAYEQY
TRBD1	NA	TRBV5-1	TRBJ2-1	ASSFGQGSYNEQF
NA	once	TRBV10-3	TRBJ1-5	AIRAGTRNNQPQH
NA	NA	TRBV10-3	TRBJ2-2	AISEAGELF
TRBD1	NA	TRBV10-3	TRBJ2-1	AISDGDRPLNNEQF
TRBD1	NA	TRBV7-8	TRBJ1-2	ASSPDRAYGYT
NA	NA	TRBV18	TRBJ1-1	ASSPRGQAGNTEAF
NA	once	TRBV29-1	TRBJ1-1	SAADRGRDKAF
TRBD1	NA	TRBV9	TRBJ2-1	ASSSTGGAYNEQF
NA	once	TRBV4-1	TRBJ1-4	ASSQEGRAVNEKLF
TRBD2	NA	TRBV14	TRBJ2-5	ASSQILAGEETQY